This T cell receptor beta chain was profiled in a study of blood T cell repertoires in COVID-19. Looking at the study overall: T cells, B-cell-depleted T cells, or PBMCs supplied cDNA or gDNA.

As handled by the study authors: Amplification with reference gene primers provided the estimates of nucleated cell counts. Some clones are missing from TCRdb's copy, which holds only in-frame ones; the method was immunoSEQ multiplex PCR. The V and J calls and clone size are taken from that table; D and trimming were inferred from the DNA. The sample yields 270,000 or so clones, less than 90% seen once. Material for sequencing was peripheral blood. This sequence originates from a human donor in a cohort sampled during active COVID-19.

The CDR3 reads CASSLGQGGFYGYTF. CDR3 DNA sequence: TGTGCCAGCAGCCTAGGTCAGGGTGGGTTCTATGGCTACACCTTC. This chain uses TRBV6-5 with TRBJ1-2; D possibly corresponds to TRBD1 (5 bases). Germline lookup yields CDR1 MNHEY and CDR2 SVGAGI. V shed 6 bases and J shed 4 bases, with 18 bases lying between them. CDR3 length: 15 residues.